What follows are 31 T cell receptor beta chains derived from one specimen sequenced in a study of OX40 agonist ivuxolimab in advanced cancers. Profiling relied on immunoSEQ multiplex PCR, and the TCRdb table lists in-frame clones only, not all of them. The table shows some 46,000 clones, with over 70% occurring only once. The sequencing used CD4+ or CD8+ T cells sorted from blood, collected in a trial of the OX40 agonist ivuxolimab. The origin of the receptors is an adult with an advanced solid tumor such as melanoma, head and neck, liver or kidney cancer.

This chain connects TRBV5-1 to TRBJ2-5, with 11 bases fitting TRBD1. From germline, CDR1 is SGHRS and CDR2 YFSETQ. With V trimmed by 4 bases and J by 4 bases, 3 bases remained unmatched. This CDR3 contains 14 residues. The CDR3 spells CASSKGTGGETQYF. The CDR3, as DNA: TGCGCCAGCAGCAAGGGGACAGGGGGAGAGACCCAGTACTTC.

The chain has TRBV6-6 and TRBJ1-2; 7 positions agree with TRBD1. V gave up 6 bases and J gave up 4 bases; unmatched junction bases: 5. Germline V gene sequence: CDR1 MNHNY, CDR2 SVGAGI (reference sequence). The CDR3 covers 13 residues. The CDR3 DNA reads as TGTGCCAGCAGCACAGGGGTCGGCTATGGCTACACCTTC. Its protein product is CASSTGVGYGYTF.

This CDR3 is CASSLRFQGSEQYF. Written as DNA, the CDR3 is TGTGCCAGCAGTTTAAGATTTCAGGGGAGCGAGCAGTACTTC. This sequence joins TRBV27 and TRBJ2-7, with D possibly matching TRBD1 (6 bases). In germline, CDR1 is MNHEY, CDR2 SMNVEV (reference sequence). The V end lost 2 bases, the J end lost 6 bases, and 14 bases lay between the germline ends. The CDR3 loop spans 14 amino acids.

The chain combines TRBV11-1 with TRBJ2-1, with D perhaps TRBD2 (5 bases). V was pared by 1 base and J by 7 bases, with 14 bases between. The CDR3 is 15 residues long. Germline V gene sequence: CDR1 SGHAT, CDR2 FQDESV (reference sequence). The CDR3 nucleotides are TGTGCCAGCAGCTTAGGAAGGGATGGGAGTAATGAGCAGTTCTTC. It yields the protein CASSLGRDGSNEQFF.

This chain uses TRBV9 with TRBJ2-1; tentatively, D is TRBD2 (7 bases). The CDR3 spans 16 residues. Trimming removed 0 bases from V and 11 bases from J, with 21 bases in between. CDR1 and CDR2 from the germline V gene are SGDLS and YYNGEE. The CDR3 DNA reads as TGTGCCAGCAGCGTAGGGGGGGGCACCTCCGCAATGAAGCAGTTCTTC. This translates into CASSVGGGTSAMKQFF.

The chain is built from TRBV2 and TRBJ1-1; D unresolved. Germline CDR1 is SNHLY and CDR2 is FYNNEI. This CDR3 comprises 15 residues. The V end lost 2 bases, the J end lost 1 base, and 11 bases lay between the germline ends. The CDR3 loop is CASSETGRRNTEAFF. The CDR3 DNA reads as TGTGCCAGCAGTGAAACGGGTAGGCGGAACACTGAAGCTTTCTTT.

The gene calls are TRBV14 and TRBJ1-2; D gene ambiguous. This CDR3 region has 12 residues. The germline V gene encodes CDR1 SGHDN and CDR2 FVKESK. Trimming removed 3 bases from V and 1 base from J, with 3 bases in between. The CDR3 DNA sequence: TGTGCCAGCAGCCAGGTTAACTATGGCTACACCTTC. This sequence encodes CASSQVNYGYTF.

The chain carries TRBV5-1 and TRBJ1-2; no reliable D call. This CDR3 spans 14 amino acids. Between the trimmed V and J ends, which lost 2 bases and 8 bases, there was a span of 16 bases. Germline loops: CDR1 SGHRS, CDR2 YFSETQ. The CDR3: CASSFAAGVWGYTF. CDR3 sequence (DNA): TGCGCCAGCAGCTTTGCGGCTGGGGTCTGGGGCTACACCTTC.

The genes are TRBV7-9 and TRBJ1-2; D is undetermined. The CDR3 runs 14 residues. Germline CDR1 and CDR2: SEHNR and FQNEAQ (reference sequence). V was trimmed by 10 bases and J by 0 bases, leaving 15 bases between them. Written as DNA, the CDR3 is TGTGCCATCCCAATGGGTATAGCTAACTATGGCTACACCTTC. It encodes CAIPMGIANYGYTF.

This clone was recorded a few times. This chain connects TRBV19 to TRBJ1-2; D is uncertain. Germline lookup yields CDR1 LNHDA and CDR2 SQIVND (reference sequence). There are 13 residues in the CDR3. V was trimmed by 7 bases and J by 3 bases, leaving 12 bases between them. The CDR3 region has the DNA TGTGCCAGTACAGTAGCGGCAGACTATGGCTACACCTTC. Translation: CASTVAADYGYTF. The full variable domain, completed using reference TRBV19 and TRBJ1-2, is DGGITQSPKYLFRKEGQNVTLSCEQNLNHDAMYWYRQDPGQGLRLIYYSQIVNDFQKGDIAEGYSVSREKKESFPLTVTSAQKNPTAFYLCASTVAADYGYTFGSGTRLTVV.

This sequence joins TRBV18 and TRBJ1-5, with no clear D. Germline assignment: CDR1 KGHSH and CDR2 LQKENI. The CDR3 is 16 amino acids. Trimming cost V 0 bases and J 2 bases, with 11 bases left between them. CDR3 protein: CASSPPGESGNQPQHF. DNA of the CDR3: TGTGCCAGCTCACCACCGGGCGAGTCTGGCAATCAGCCCCAGCATTTT. The variable domain in full, completed from reference TRBV18 and TRBJ1-5, reads NAGVMQNPRHLVRRRGQEARLRCSPMKGHSHVYWYRQLPEEGLKFMVYLQKENIIDESGMPKERFSAEFPKEGPSILRIQQVVRGDSAAYFCASSPPGESGNQPQHFGDGTRLSIL.

V is TRBV19 and J is TRBJ1-5; no reliable D call. There are 13 residues in the CDR3. The V end was cut by 5 bases, the J end by 0 bases, with 5 bases between. Germline V lookup: CDR1 LNHDA, CDR2 SQIVND (reference sequence). CDR3 loop: CASSLSSNQPQHF. CDR3 bases: TGTGCCAGTAGTCTTTCTAGCAATCAGCCCCAGCATTTT.

V is TRBV30 and J is TRBJ1-5; D ambiguous. The CDR3 runs 14 residues. Trimming stripped 0 bases from V and 4 bases from J, with 10 bases between. CDR1 and CDR2 from the germline V gene are GTSNPN and SVGIG (reference sequence). The CDR3 DNA is TGTGCCTGGAGTGTAGGCAATTCTAATCAGCCCCAGCATTTT. Translated, it gives CAWSVGNSNQPQHF.

The chain employs TRBV5-6 and TRBJ2-1; tentatively, D is TRBD1 (5 bases). The CDR3 has 16 residues. The germline CDR1 and CDR2 sequences are SGHDT and YYEEEE. Trimming shortened V by 8 bases and J by 0 bases, and 18 bases separated the two germline ends. In DNA, the CDR3 is TGTGCCAGTCGACCCCCTACAGGTAGCTCCTACAATGAGCAGTTCTTC. This sequence encodes CASRPPTGSSYNEQFF.

The chain recombines TRBV28 with TRBJ2-3; D gene unclear. CDR1 and CDR2 from the germline V gene are MDHEN and SYDVKM. The V end lost 10 bases, the J end lost 0 bases, and 8 bases lay between the germline ends. The length of the CDR3 is 12 residues. CDR3 nucleotide sequence: TGTGCCACCCTTAGCAGCACAGATACGCAGTATTTT. As protein: CATLSSTDTQYF. Based on the CDR3 plus reference TRBV28 and TRBJ2-3, the full variable domain is DVKVTQSSRYLVKRTGEKVFLECVQDMDHENMFWYRQDPGLGLRLIYFSYDVKMKEKGDIPEGYSVSREKKERFSLILESASTNQTSMYLCATLSSTDTQYFGPGTRLTVL.

The rearrangement links TRBV6-4 to TRBJ2-1, with a possible D match to TRBD1 (6 bases). CDR1 is MRHNA, CDR2 SNTAGT, per germline. This CDR3 region has 12 residues. Trimming shortened V by 3 bases and J by 6 bases, and 6 bases separated the two germline ends. The CDR3 region has the DNA TGTGCCAGCAGTGAACAGGGCAATGAGCAGTTCTTC. It translates to CASSEQGNEQFF.

The chain recombines TRBV19 with TRBJ2-7; D call uncertain. This CDR3 is 14 amino acids long. The germline gives CDR1 LNHDA, CDR2 SQIVND (reference sequence). With 7 bases removed from V and 1 base from J, the gap between germline ends came to 14 bases. The CDR3 spells CASNGNPISYEQYF. As DNA, the CDR3 is TGTGCCAGTAATGGGAACCCGATTTCCTACGAGCAGTACTTC.

This clone was recorded once. The rearrangement joins TRBV28 to TRBJ1-6; D is unclear. Germline V gives CDR1 MDHEN, CDR2 SYDVKM. V lost 2 bases, J lost 8 bases, and 10 bases lay in between. This CDR3 comprises 14 residues. The CDR3 here is CASSLRTAHSPLHF. The DNA for the CDR3 is TGTGCCAGCAGTTTAAGAACAGCTCATTCACCCCTCCACTTT.

This clone appeared a few times. The chain carries TRBV7-3 and TRBJ2-3, with D possibly TRBD2 on 5 matching bases. The CDR3 runs 15 residues. Between the trimmed V and J ends, which lost 3 bases and 0 bases, there was a span of 10 bases. CDR1 and CDR2 (germline): SGHTA, FQGTGA. The CDR3 protein is CASSLNEGSTDTQYF. Written as DNA, the CDR3 is TGTGCCAGCAGCTTGAACGAGGGAAGCACAGATACGCAGTATTTT.

V gene TRBV6-5 combines with J gene TRBJ1-2; D might be TRBD1 (6 bases). The germline V gene has CDR1 MNHEY and CDR2 SVGAGI. The CDR3 spans 16 residues. V was pared by 0 bases and J by 6 bases, with 17 bases between. CDR3 coding DNA: TGTGCCAGCAGTTACTCGACAGGAGGGTCCTACCATGGCTACACCTTC. Protein sequence: CASSYSTGGSYHGYTF.

The chain links TRBV19 to TRBJ2-7, with 8 bases identical to TRBD1. Unmatched junction bases numbered 9, after V lost 6 bases and J lost 2 bases. The CDR3 is 15 amino acids. CDR1 and CDR2 (germline): LNHDA, SQIVND (reference sequence). The DNA of the CDR3 is TGTGCCAGTAGCAAGCAAGGGACAGGTACCTACGAGCAGTACTTC. It translates to CASSKQGTGTYEQYF.

V gene TRBV9 combines with J gene TRBJ2-5, with D perhaps matching TRBD2 (5 bases). The V gene's germline CDR1 is SGDLS and CDR2 YYNGEE. This CDR3 region has 15 residues. V was clipped by 0 bases and J by 3 bases, with 12 bases between them. The CDR3 sequence: CASSVGRGGEETQYF. As DNA, the CDR3 is TGTGCCAGCAGCGTAGGGAGAGGAGGCGAAGAGACCCAGTACTTC.

The chain joins TRBV6-6 to TRBJ1-2; the D gene is possibly TRBD1 (5 bases). This CDR3 region has 14 residues. Germline assignment: CDR1 MNHNY and CDR2 SVGAGI (reference sequence). The germline V and J ends were trimmed by 0 bases and 4 bases, with 9 bases remaining between them. This chain's CDR3 is CASSYSTATYGYTF. The CDR3 coding sequence is TGTGCCAGCAGTTACTCGACAGCTACCTATGGCTACACCTTC.

V is TRBV18 and J is TRBJ1-1; maybe TRBD1 (5 bases). This CDR3 is 16 amino acids long. CDR1 KGHSH and CDR2 LQKENI come from the germline V gene. V shed 3 bases and J shed 1 base, with 15 bases lying between them. The CDR3 region has the DNA TGTGCCAGCTCACCGTGGAGGGGTCGGGAGAACACTGAAGCTTTCTTT. This sequence encodes CASSPWRGRENTEAFF.

In this sample, this clone turned up once. The rearrangement links TRBV7-6 to TRBJ2-6, with unresolved D. This CDR3 has 15 residues. V was cut by 4 bases and J by 0 bases, with 7 bases left in between. CDR1 is SGHVS and CDR2 is FNYEAQ in the germline V gene. CDR3 region: CASSSTNSGANVLTF. The CDR3 DNA is TGTGCCAGCAGCTCTACTAACTCTGGGGCCAACGTCCTGACTTTC.

V is TRBV28 and J is TRBJ1-5, with unresolved D. V lost 3 bases and J lost 9, with 12 bases in between. There are 13 residues in the CDR3. Germline CDR1 reads MDHEN; CDR2 reads SYDVKM. As DNA, the CDR3 is TGTGCCAGCAGTTTCGTGGGCCTGGGGCCCCAGCATTTT. This sequence encodes CASSFVGLGPQHF. The whole variable domain, remainder taken from reference TRBV28 and TRBJ1-5, is DVKVTQSSRYLVKRTGEKVFLECVQDMDHENMFWYRQDPGLGLRLIYFSYDVKMKEKGDIPEGYSVSREKKERFSLILESASTNQTSMYLCASSFVGLGPQHFGDGTRLSIL.

This clone has a handful of counts. This chain connects TRBV9 to TRBJ2-2; D not resolved. Trimming left V 0 bases short and J 1 base short, with 10 bases between. The CDR3 sequence is 16 residues long. Germline CDR1 reads SGDLS; CDR2 reads YYNGEE. For the CDR3, the DNA is TGTGCCAGCAGCGTAGATTTGGTGGAGAACACCGGGGAGCTGTTTTTT. Protein: CASSVDLVENTGELFF.

The sample holds one count of this clone. One junction end does not reproduce the germline sequence, and a read error may be involved. This chain connects TRBV5-4 to TRBJ2-5; 9 bases match TRBD1. Germline-derived CDR1 and CDR2 are SGHNT and YYREEE (reference sequence). This CDR3 has 15 residues. The CDR3: CAGSPPGTGLKTQYF. As DNA, the CDR3 is TGTGCCGGCAGCCCGCCGGGGACAGGGTTGAAGACCCAGTACTTC.

The V and J genes are TRBV18 and TRBJ2-4, with 8 bases lining up with TRBD2. The CDR3 totals 14 residues. J gave up 5 bases and V 3 bases, and 3 bases lay outside the gene matches. Per the germline V gene, CDR1 is KGHSH and CDR2 is LQKENI. The DNA of the CDR3 is TGTGCCAGCTCACCCCCAGCGGGGGAAAACATTCAGTACTTC. Translated: CASSPPAGENIQYF.

The gene calls are TRBV19 and TRBJ2-3; 11 bases are shared with TRBD2. The germline V gene has CDR1 LNHDA and CDR2 SQIVND (reference sequence). With 10 bases clipped from V and 2 bases from J, the junction kept 5 bases outside the gene matches. This CDR3 has 14 residues. The CDR3 nucleotides read TGTGCCATCGGGACTAGCGGATCCACAGATACGCAGTATTTT. It specifies CAIGTSGSTDTQYF.

J is TRBJ1-4 and V is TRBV6-1; weak D call: TRBD1 (5 bases). V lost 3 bases, J lost 2 bases, and 7 bases lay in between. The germline gives CDR1 MNHNS, CDR2 SASEGT. This CDR3 is built from 14 residues. The CDR3 sequence: CASSEGQTNEKLFF. CDR3 DNA: TGTGCCAGCAGTGAGGGGCAGACTAATGAAAAACTGTTTTTT.